The entry below gives a single T cell receptor (beta chain) sequence along with its context. The antigen this receptor binds is unknown. Base qualities were left out, and no much larger clone turns up one base away. The sample originates from a study of OX40 agonist ivuxolimab in advanced cancers. Notes on the research overall: The costimulatory receptor OX40 (CD134) was targeted by ivuxolimab, a fully human IgG2 agonistic monoclonal antibody. Intravenous ivuxolimab was administered to patients every 2 weeks at six dose levels: 0.01, 0.1, 0.3, 1.5, 3 and 10 mg/kg. Of the approximately 50 patients in dose escalation, about 19 had hepatocellular carcinoma, approximately 15 had melanoma, 9 had renal cell carcinoma and 9 had head and neck cancer. In the dose-escalation cohort, 75% to 90% of patients were male, and the mean age was 60 years with a range of roughly 20 to 80. Prior anti-PD-1, anti-PD-L1 or anti-CTLA-4 therapy was permitted, and about two fifths of dose-escalation patients had received checkpoint inhibitors. Partial responses occurred in three dose-escalation patients: two with cutaneous melanoma and one with hepatocellular carcinoma. The point of sequencing TCRbeta in the periphery was to test whether ivuxolimab changed TCR sequence diversity and drove clonal T-cell expansion. The paper describes the monotherapy dose-escalation part (N of about 55 patients) of the phase I trial of ivuxolimab. What the work shows at the level of the full study, not this receptor alone: In the 0.1-3.0 mg/kg groups, partial responders had among the lowest normalized peripheral clonal expansion, particularly in CD8+ T cells. At doses of 0.1 to 3.0 mg/kg, clonal expansion of both CD4+ and CD8+ T cells in blood was seen between baseline and week 6. Low levels of normalized T-cell clonal expansion were also seen in some patients who did not respond. Which antigens the clonally expanded peripheral T cells were specific for was not determined. After ivuxolimab, CD8+ T cells had more expanded clones than CD4+ T cells on average.

To sequence the TCRbeta CDR3 region, genomic DNA was isolated from the sorted cells. The immunoSEQ Assay was used to sequence the TCRbeta CDR3 regions. TCRdb obtained this table from immuneACCESS and retained in-frame rearrangements with V and J assigned. These tables miss some clones; where compared with another copy, unresolved V genes account for less than half of the shortfall, and the remainder is unexplained. The sample table holds roughly 83,000 clones, of which less than 85% were seen once. Under 8% of the sample lies in the top ten. The cysteine opens and the phenylalanine closes a CDR3 of 13 amino acids. Here the CDR3 DNA is all that survives: 39 bases in frame from base 1. V is shortened by 7 bases, J by 3 bases, and the region joining them spans 9 bases. CDR1 and CDR2, looked up from the germline V gene, are SNHLY and FYNNEI. Patients with a history of autoimmune disease or receiving systemic immunosuppression were excluded from the trial. Peripheral blood for TCR sequencing was drawn from every dose cohort at baseline, at cycle 4 day 1 and at cycle 7 day 1. Samples came from an open-label, multicenter, first-in-human phase I dose-escalation trial of ivuxolimab. Adults with locally advanced or metastatic head and neck squamous cell, hepatocellular, melanoma or renal cell carcinoma were enrolled in the trial. Before TCR sequencing, CD4+ T cells and CD8+ T cells were sorted from peripheral blood as separate populations.

The sequence derives from an adult with an advanced solid tumor such as melanoma, head and neck, liver or kidney cancer. This chain joins TRBV2 to TRBJ2-2; too little of a D gene remains to name it. Sequencing used CD4+ or CD8+ T cells sorted from blood, obtained in a trial of the OX40 agonist ivuxolimab. In nucleotides, the sequence is TGTGCCAGCAACCTTTGGGACACCGGGGAGCTGTTTTTT. The translation is CASNLWDTGELFF.